The rows below give T cell receptor beta chains drawn from one sample of a study of regulatory T cells in long-lasting Graves disease. In TCRdb, the multiplex PCR reads were re-called with MiXCR into one record per CDR3 protein. The table includes 700,000 or so distinct CDR3 sequences, about 32% detected once. The material was peripheral blood mononuclear cells (PBMCs), obtained when the disease was refractory, from a patient treated with antithyroid drugs. These receptors came from a female donor with Graves disease. Both conserved end residues are part of each CDR3. The order of the fields is V gene, clone size, J gene, D gene, CDR3 protein, CDR3 DNA. The D gene is left open where the match is weak. Not all rows give a size; the values are once, few, many and, for expanded clones, a class.

v_gene: TRBV20-1; abundance: -; j_gene: TRBJ2-3; d_gene: -; CDR3aa: CSAILVPGDTQYF; CDR3nt: TGCAGTGCTATTCTGGTCCCGGGAGATACGCAGTATTTT
v_gene: TRBV18; abundance: -; j_gene: TRBJ1-1; d_gene: -; CDR3aa: CASSPRQATPNTEAFF; CDR3nt: TGTGCCAGCTCACCAAGACAGGCCACCCCGAACACTGAAGCTTTCTTT
v_gene: TRBV12-3/TRBV12-4; abundance: many; j_gene: TRBJ1-1; d_gene: -; CDR3aa: CASSFTPWGRNTEAFF; CDR3nt: TGTGCCAGCAGCTTTACGCCTTGGGGGAGGAACACTGAAGCTTTCTTT
v_gene: TRBV6-1; abundance: -; j_gene: TRBJ2-7; d_gene: TRBD2; CDR3aa: CASSRSGSGSYEQYF; CDR3nt: TGTGCCAGCAGTCGCAGCGGGAGTGGCTCCTACGAGCAGTACTTC
v_gene: TRBV7-9; abundance: few; j_gene: TRBJ2-1; d_gene: -; CDR3aa: CASSPAGVRASGNNEQFF; CDR3nt: TGTGCCAGCAGCCCGGCAGGGGTTCGGGCTAGCGGTAACAATGAGCAGTTCTTC
v_gene: TRBV6-9; abundance: -; j_gene: TRBJ1-1; d_gene: -; CDR3aa: CASSYSLGGPSEAFF; CDR3nt: TGTGCCAGCAGTTACTCTTTAGGGGGGCCTTCTGAAGCTTTCTTT
v_gene: TRBV6-1; abundance: -; j_gene: TRBJ2-2; d_gene: TRBD2; CDR3aa: CASSRGTSGRRNTGELFF; CDR3nt: TGTGCCAGCAGTCGCGGGACTAGCGGGAGGAGAAACACCGGGGAGCTGTTTTTT
v_gene: TRBV7-2; abundance: -; j_gene: TRBJ1-2; d_gene: -; CDR3aa: CASSLGGGVRDGYTF; CDR3nt: TGTGCCAGCAGCTTAGGGGGAGGGGTCAGAGATGGCTACACCTTC
v_gene: TRBV12-3/TRBV12-4; abundance: -; j_gene: TRBJ1-2; d_gene: TRBD1; CDR3aa: CASSLRGTGGDGYTF; CDR3nt: TGTGCCAGCAGTTTACGGGGGACAGGGGGAGATGGCTACACCTTC
v_gene: TRBV7-9; abundance: -; j_gene: TRBJ1-1; d_gene: -; CDR3aa: CASSLDGTRGEAFF; CDR3nt: TGTGCCAGCAGCTTAGATGGGACGAGGGGTGAAGCTTTCTTT
v_gene: TRBV20-1; abundance: few; j_gene: TRBJ2-4; d_gene: TRBD2; CDR3aa: CSARTTSGPANIQYF; CDR3nt: TGCAGTGCTAGAACCACTAGCGGGCCAGCGAACATTCAGTACTTC
v_gene: TRBV6-1; abundance: few; j_gene: TRBJ1-5; d_gene: -; CDR3aa: CASNGGRDQPQHF; CDR3nt: TGTGCCAGCAATGGGGGCAGGGATCAGCCCCAGCATTTT
v_gene: TRBV7-9; abundance: few; j_gene: TRBJ1-1; d_gene: -; CDR3aa: CASSPPVVTEAFF; CDR3nt: TGTGCCAGCAGCCCACCAGTAGTAACTGAAGCTTTCTTT
v_gene: TRBV20-1; abundance: -; j_gene: TRBJ1-2; d_gene: TRBD1; CDR3aa: CSAKNRDRARANYGYTF; CDR3nt: TGCAGTGCTAAAAACCGGGACAGGGCTCGGGCTAACTATGGCTACACCTTC
v_gene: TRBV2; abundance: few; j_gene: TRBJ1-5; d_gene: -; CDR3aa: CASSGINGGRGTRQPQHF; CDR3nt: TGTGCCAGCAGTGGGATAAATGGGGGTAGGGGGACTCGACAGCCCCAGCATTTT
v_gene: TRBV12-3/TRBV12-4; abundance: many; j_gene: TRBJ1-2; d_gene: -; CDR3aa: CASSLRRTNYGYTF; CDR3nt: TGTGCCAGCAGTTTAAGGAGGACCAACTATGGCTACACCTTC
v_gene: TRBV27; abundance: few; j_gene: TRBJ2-2; d_gene: -; CDR3aa: CASSFLQGNTGELFF; CDR3nt: TGTGCCAGCAGTTTTCTACAGGGGAACACCGGGGAGCTGTTTTTT
v_gene: TRBV12-3/TRBV12-4; abundance: -; j_gene: TRBJ2-5; d_gene: -; CDR3aa: CASTNRRQETQYF; CDR3nt: TGTGCCAGTACCAACCGGCGCCAAGAGACCCAGTACTTC
v_gene: TRBV19; abundance: -; j_gene: TRBJ2-3; d_gene: -; CDR3aa: CASRDTPGDTQYF; CDR3nt: TGTGCCTCGCGGGACACCCCAGGAGATACGCAGTATTTT
v_gene: TRBV6-1; abundance: few; j_gene: TRBJ2-2; d_gene: -; CDR3aa: CASSGSGTGELFF; CDR3nt: TGTGCCAGCAGCGGGAGTGGGACCGGGGAGCTGTTTTTT
v_gene: TRBV20-1; abundance: -; j_gene: TRBJ2-6; d_gene: TRBD2; CDR3aa: CSATGPGGPRANVLTF; CDR3nt: TGCAGTGCTACGGGACCGGGAGGACCTAGGGCCAACGTCCTGACTTTC
v_gene: TRBV2; abundance: -; j_gene: TRBJ1-3; d_gene: -; CDR3aa: CASSVQGFGNTIYF; CDR3nt: TGTGCCAGCAGTGTTCAGGGTTTTGGAAACACCATATATTTT
v_gene: TRBV6-1; abundance: few; j_gene: TRBJ1-3; d_gene: TRBD1; CDR3aa: CASSTGTGGFDTIYF; CDR3nt: TGTGCCAGCAGCACCGGGACAGGGGGCTTCGACACCATATATTTT
v_gene: TRBV10-1; abundance: many; j_gene: TRBJ2-7; d_gene: -; CDR3aa: CASSESTSTDSAVF; CDR3nt: TGCGCCAGCAGTGAGTCGACATCGACGGACAGCGCAGTTTTC
v_gene: TRBV28; abundance: few; j_gene: TRBJ1-5; d_gene: TRBD1; CDR3aa: CASSSGQAYNQPQHF; CDR3nt: TGTGCCAGCAGCTCCGGACAGGCCTACAATCAGCCCCAGCATTTT
v_gene: TRBV7-9; abundance: -; j_gene: TRBJ1-4; d_gene: -; CDR3aa: CASRPQGYGEKLFF; CDR3nt: TGTGCCAGCAGACCTCAGGGGTACGGGGAAAAACTGTTTTTT
v_gene: TRBV7-6; abundance: -; j_gene: TRBJ2-1; d_gene: -; CDR3aa: CASSLSASRTYNEQFF; CDR3nt: TGTGCCAGCAGCTTATCGGCTAGCAGGACCTACAATGAGCAGTTCTTC
v_gene: TRBV12-3/TRBV12-4; abundance: many; j_gene: TRBJ2-2; d_gene: TRBD1; CDR3aa: CASSFTAGGADTGELFF; CDR3nt: TGTGCCAGCAGTTTTACCGCAGGGGGCGCCGACACCGGGGAGCTGTTTTTT
v_gene: TRBV3-1; abundance: -; j_gene: TRBJ1-6; d_gene: -; CDR3aa: CASSQDFRAFGDYSPLHF; CDR3nt: TGTGCCAGCAGCCAAGACTTTCGGGCGTTCGGGGACTATTCACCCCTCCACTTT
v_gene: TRBV11-2; abundance: -; j_gene: TRBJ1-6; d_gene: -; CDR3aa: CASSLGQPLSPLHF; CDR3nt: TGTGCCAGCAGCTTAGGGCAACCGCTTTCACCCCTCCACTTT
v_gene: TRBV12-3/TRBV12-4; abundance: many; j_gene: TRBJ1-5; d_gene: -; CDR3aa: CASSFYGGGGNQPQHF; CDR3nt: TGTGCCAGCAGTTTTTACGGCGGAGGTGGCAATCAGCCCCAGCATTTT
v_gene: TRBV7-9; abundance: -; j_gene: TRBJ1-6; d_gene: -; CDR3aa: CASSLGGRGPESYNSPLHF; CDR3nt: TGTGCCAGCAGCTTAGGTGGCAGGGGCCCAGAGTCCTATAATTCACCCCTCCACTTT
v_gene: TRBV5-1; abundance: -; j_gene: TRBJ1-2; d_gene: TRBD1; CDR3aa: CASSETGQYYGYTF; CDR3nt: TGCGCCAGCAGCGAGACAGGGCAGTACTATGGCTACACCTTC
v_gene: TRBV10-3; abundance: -; j_gene: TRBJ2-7; d_gene: TRBD1; CDR3aa: CAISEKRGGTGLIEQYF; CDR3nt: TGTGCCATCAGTGAAAAAAGGGGGGGGACAGGGCTAATCGAGCAGTACTTC